This entry lists 32 T cell receptor beta chains sequenced from one sample in a study of T cell responses to AZD1222 COVID-19 vaccine. The repertoire was sequenced with immunoSEQ multiplex PCR; TCRdb's copy has only in-frame clones and lacks some. The data contain about 130,000 clones, 88% of them singletons. The source was peripheral blood, collected 28 days after the second AZD1222 dose. These TCRs come from an adult who received the AZD1222 COVID-19 vaccine.

CDR3 DNA: TGCGCCAGCAGCTTGGGTCGGGACTCTGGGGCCAACGTCCTGACTTTC. Its protein is CASSLGRDSGANVLTF. V and J are TRBV5-1 and TRBJ2-6; D might be TRBD2 (5 bases). V was cut by 0 bases and J by 0 bases, with 7 bases left in between. This CDR3 is 16 amino acids long. Germline V gene data show CDR1 as SGHRS and CDR2 as YFSETQ.

The rearrangement uses TRBV3-1 (or the pseudogene TRBV3-2) and TRBJ2-7; 7 bases map to TRBD1. The CDR3 length is 14 residues. The V gene's germline CDR1 is LGHDT and CDR2 YNNKEL (reference sequence). J lost 0 bases, V lost 4 bases, and 3 bases had no gene match. This CDR3 reads CASSRDSFSYEQYF. The CDR3 DNA reads as TGTGCCAGCAGCCGGGACAGCTTCTCCTACGAGCAGTACTTC.

J is TRBJ1-4 and V is TRBV5-1; D is uncertain. V lost 1 base to trimming and J lost 4 bases, with 14 bases between them. This CDR3 has 16 residues. Germline-derived CDR1 and CDR2 are SGHRS and YFSETQ. CDR3 nucleotide sequence: TGCGCCAGCAGCTTGATGCAGTTGGGTGATAATGAAAAACTGTTTTTT. It specifies CASSLMQLGDNEKLFF.

The chain combines TRBV10-3 with TRBJ1-5; D not resolved. Looked up from germline, CDR1 is ENHRY and CDR2 is SYGVKD. The CDR3 covers 18 residues. Trimming removed 0 bases at V and 0 bases at J, with 15 bases between. CDR3 sequence reads: CAISESKRTHDSNQPQHF. Written as DNA, the CDR3 is TGTGCCATCAGTGAGTCAAAACGGACCCATGATAGCAATCAGCCCCAGCATTTT.

The chain's CDR3 is CASSPLDEKLFF. CDR3 DNA: TGTGCCAGCAGTCCCCTAGATGAAAAACTGTTTTTT. The chain uses TRBV2 and TRBJ1-4; the D is unclear. Per germline, CDR1 SNHLY and CDR2 FYNNEI. The CDR3 consists of 12 residues. With 5 bases removed from V and 6 bases from J, the gap between germline ends came to 7 bases.

The rearrangement joins TRBV6-2 or TRBV6-3 to TRBJ1-2; D remains unclear. This CDR3 contains 12 residues. The germline gives CDR1 MNHEY, CDR2 SVGEGT. Trimming cost V 6 bases and J 4 bases, with 9 bases left between them. CDR3 nucleotide sequence: TGTGCCAGCAGCCCCCAGAGCTATGGCTACACCTTC. As protein: CASSPQSYGYTF.

This chain joins TRBV5-6 and TRBJ1-2; weak D call: TRBD1 (5 bases). The CDR3 runs to 14 residues. V gave up 4 bases and J gave up 7 bases, with 17 bases separating them. Germline values: CDR1 SGHDT, CDR2 YYEEEE. DNA of the CDR3: TGTGCCAGCAGCCGGGGTTTGGGGACCGGTGGCTACACCTTC. Encoded protein: CASSRGLGTGGYTF.

This clone was detected only once. This rearrangement joins TRBV10-3 to TRBJ1-3; the D is unclear. CDR1 and CDR2 (germline): ENHRY, SYGVKD. CDR3 length: 17 amino acids. V was trimmed by 2 bases and J by 1 base, leaving 15 bases between them. The CDR3 nucleotides are TGTGCCATCAGTGAGCCCCCCGGCGGGGTTTCTGGAAACACCATATATTTT. This codes for CAISEPPGGVSGNTIYF.

CDR3 bases: TGTGCCAGTTGGGGGAGGTCGGATACGCAGTATTTT. Its protein product is CASWGRSDTQYF. The chain is built from TRBV6-5 and TRBJ2-3; TRBD2 is a possible D gene (6 bases). This CDR3 is 12 amino acids long. The ends were cut back, 9 bases at V and 6 bases at J, with 13 bases in the middle. Germline values: CDR1 MNHEY, CDR2 SVGAGI.

This chain links TRBV5-1 with TRBJ2-5; no definite D call. The germline V gene has CDR1 SGHRS and CDR2 YFSETQ. The CDR3 is 13 amino acids. Between the trimmed V and J ends, which lost 3 bases and 5 bases, there was a span of 11 bases. CDR3 residues: CASSSDARETQYF. CDR3 sequence (DNA): TGCGCCAGCAGCTCGGACGCCCGGGAGACCCAGTACTTC.

The rearrangement joins TRBV28 to TRBJ1-5, with 7 bases that match TRBD1. Germline CDR1 is MDHEN and CDR2 is SYDVKM. The J segment lost 5 bases and the V segment lost 2 bases, leaving 9 bases of the junction unmatched. The CDR3 is made up of 16 amino acids. The chain's CDR3 is CASSLPYRGRHQPQHF. The CDR3 DNA sequence: TGTGCCAGCAGTTTACCCTACAGGGGAAGGCATCAGCCCCAGCATTTT.

The gene calls are TRBV29-1 and TRBJ2-1; weak D call: TRBD2 (5 bases). V lost 2 bases, J lost 6 bases, and 14 bases lay in between. The CDR3 consists of 14 residues. The V gene's germline CDR1 is SQVTM and CDR2 ANQGSEA. CDR3 sequence reads: CSVEPTGNPNEQFF. The CDR3 DNA is TGCAGCGTTGAACCAACCGGGAATCCCAATGAGCAGTTCTTC.

This clone was seen just once. The chain uses TRBV20-1 and TRBJ2-7; no clear D gene. The CDR3 consists of 12 residues. Trimming pared 3 bases from V and 1 base from J, leaving 7 bases between. Germline V gives CDR1 DFQATT, CDR2 SNEGSKA (reference sequence). Here the CDR3 DNA reads TGCAGTGCTAGTAGGCAGTCCTACGAGCAGTACTTC. Its translation: CSASRQSYEQYF.

This clone occurred once. J is TRBJ2-3 and V is TRBV27, with TRBD2 as a possible D gene (6 bases). V shed 8 bases and J shed 2 bases, with 14 bases lying between them. CDR1 MNHEY and CDR2 SMNVEV come from the germline V gene (reference sequence). The CDR3 runs to 14 residues. The CDR3 loop is CASAPRDSTDTQYF. CDR3 bases: TGTGCCAGCGCACCTAGGGACTCCACAGATACGCAGTATTTT.

The chain carries TRBV6-1 and TRBJ2-3, with a tentative D call TRBD1 (5 bases). Per germline, CDR1 MNHNS and CDR2 SASEGT. The CDR3 sequence is 17 residues long. The V end lost 0 bases, the J end lost 4 bases, and 17 bases lay between the germline ends. The CDR3 loop is CASSEALGLSGADTQYF. The CDR3 DNA sequence: TGTGCCAGCAGTGAAGCGCTGGGGCTTTCTGGCGCAGATACGCAGTATTTT.

V gene TRBV10-3 combines with J gene TRBJ1-5; no clear D. The CDR3 spans 12 residues. Trimming took 3 bases from V and 7 from J, leaving 7 bases between them. Looked up from germline, CDR1 is ENHRY and CDR2 is SYGVKD. The CDR3, as DNA: TGTGCCATCAGTGAAGGCGGACAGCCCCAGCATTTT. Protein sequence: CAISEGGQPQHF.

This chain links TRBV5-1 with TRBJ2-5; 9 nucleotides match TRBD1. Trimming cost V 7 bases and J 2 bases; bases outside gene matches: 9. Germline CDR1 is SGHRS and CDR2 is YFSETQ. The CDR3 extends over 15 amino acids. The CDR3 sequence is CASGGTGQTQETQYF. In DNA form, the CDR3 reads TGCGCCAGCGGGGGGACAGGGCAGACACAAGAGACCCAGTACTTC.

V and J are TRBV11-2 and TRBJ1-5, with D uncertain. The CDR3 is 15 amino acids. The germline CDR1 and CDR2 sequences are SGHAT and FQNNGV. V shed 3 bases and J shed 0 bases, with 9 bases lying between them. The CDR3 DNA follows: TGTGCCAGCAGCTTGGGTCCCTATAGCAATCAGCCCCAGCATTTT. Translating gives CASSLGPYSNQPQHF.

Turning to this clone: One end of the junction varies from germline; a read error may be responsible. This chain uses TRBV7-7 with TRBJ2-5, with a weak D call TRBD2 (5 bases). The germline CDR1 and CDR2 sequences are SSHAT and FNYEAQ (reference sequence). The CDR3 consists of 15 residues. The CDR3 DNA sequence: TGTGCTAGCAGCGAAGCGTGGGGAGAACAAGAGACCCAGTACTTC. Its protein is CASSEAWGEQETQYF. The full variable domain, in which reference TRBV7-7 and TRBJ2-5 provide the parts outside the CDR3, is GAGVSQSPRYKVTKRGQDVTLRCDPISSHATLYWYQQALGQGPEFLTYFNYEAQPDKSGLPSDRFSAERPEGSISTLTIQRTEQRDSAMYRCASSEAWGEQETQYFGPGTRLLVL.

The CDR3 bases are TGCAGCGTTAACAGGGGGAATGTCCAAGAGACCCAGTACTTC. It yields the protein CSVNRGNVQETQYF. The gene calls are TRBV29-1 and TRBJ2-5; TRBD1 matches 8 bases. CDR3 size: 14 residues. Germline CDR1 is SQVTM and CDR2 is ANQGSEA. The V segment lost 5 bases and the J segment 1 base; nucleotides outside the gene matches: 6.

This chain joins TRBV12-3 or TRBV12-4 and TRBJ1-2; maybe TRBD1 (6 bases). The CDR3 extends over 13 amino acids. V was cut by 4 bases and J by 7 bases, with 13 bases left in between. The CDR3 is CASSSGTSSGYTF. DNA for the CDR3: TGTGCCAGCAGTTCCGGGACATCGAGTGGCTACACCTTC.

The chain couples TRBV3-1 (or the pseudogene TRBV3-2) to TRBJ2-3, with D uncertain. Germline lookup yields CDR1 LGHDT and CDR2 YNNKEL (reference sequence). This CDR3 is built from 14 residues. V dropped 0 bases and J dropped 6 bases, with 10 bases sitting between them. This CDR3 reads CASSQESWKDTQYF. For the CDR3, the DNA is TGTGCCAGCAGCCAAGAGAGTTGGAAGGATACGCAGTATTTT.

The rearrangement links TRBV28 to TRBJ2-1; 11 bases map to TRBD2. Germline loops: CDR1 MDHEN, CDR2 SYDVKM. The CDR3 spans 16 residues. Unmatched junction bases numbered 8, after V lost 6 bases and J lost 4 bases. The DNA for the CDR3 is TGTGCCAGCAGCCCCCGACGACTAGCGGGGTACAATGAGCAGTTCTTC. This translates into CASSPRRLAGYNEQFF.

The rearrangement links TRBV30 to TRBJ1-1; D perhaps matches TRBD1 (5 bases). The germline V and J ends were trimmed by 4 bases and 1 base, with 13 bases remaining between them. The CDR3 totals 14 residues. Germline loops: CDR1 GTSNPN, CDR2 SVGIG (reference sequence). CDR3 sequence (DNA): TGTGCCTGGACTGGGGCCGGCCCGAACACTGAAGCTTTCTTT. Encoded protein: CAWTGAGPNTEAFF.

DNA of the CDR3: TGTGCCAGCAGCTTGACCCCCGGACAGGGATCCTATGGCTACACCTTC. It specifies CASSLTPGQGSYGYTF. The chain couples TRBV5-4 to TRBJ1-2, with 8 nucleotides matching TRBD1. Trimming cost V 1 base and J 4 bases; bases outside gene matches: 9. CDR1 is SGHNT, CDR2 YYREEE, per germline (reference sequence). CDR3 length equals 16 residues.

This chain joins TRBV28 and TRBJ2-7; the D gene could be TRBD1 or TRBD2 (5 bases each). The CDR3 has 13 residues. CDR1 and CDR2 from the germline V gene are MDHEN and SYDVKM. Trimming cost V 8 bases and J 6 bases, with 17 bases left between them. CDR3 coding DNA: TGTGCCAGCTCGGGACGCTATTCCCCCGAGCAGTACTTC. Encoded protein: CASSGRYSPEQYF.

This clone was observed a handful of times. The chain couples TRBV7-8 to TRBJ1-3, with D unresolved. Germline V CDR1 and CDR2: SGHVS, FQNEAQ. V lost 4 bases and J lost 0, with 10 bases in between. The CDR3 is made up of 15 amino acids. The DNA of the CDR3 is TGTGCCAGCAGCTCCCGCGGCCGCTCTGGAAACACCATATATTTT. This codes for CASSSRGRSGNTIYF.

The rearrangement uses TRBV9 and TRBJ2-3; D unresolved. The CDR3 sequence is 16 residues long. CDR1 and CDR2 (germline): SGDLS, YYNGEE. Trimming left V 0 bases short and J 4 bases short, with 15 bases between. The CDR3 DNA follows: TGTGCCAGCAGCGTAGCTTCCGGGTTATGGGCAGATACGCAGTATTTT. This sequence encodes CASSVASGLWADTQYF.

This rearrangement joins TRBV5-6 to TRBJ1-1; 8 bases agree with TRBD1. Germline V gene sequence: CDR1 SGHDT, CDR2 YYEEEE. The CDR3 runs 14 residues. Trimming removed 6 bases from V and 1 base from J; junction bases left unmatched: 5. Written as DNA, the CDR3 is TGTGCCAGCATCCGACAGGGGCGGAACACTGAAGCTTTCTTT. Residues: CASIRQGRNTEAFF.

This clone was counted a single time. The genes are TRBV11-3 and TRBJ1-3; D gene ambiguous. With 2 bases removed from V and 0 bases from J, the gap between germline ends came to 8 bases. The CDR3 contains 15 residues. Per the germline V gene, CDR1 is SGHNT and CDR2 is YENEEA. The CDR3 reads CASSLFGSSGNTIYF. DNA for the CDR3: TGTGCCAGCAGCTTATTCGGGAGCTCTGGAAACACCATATATTTT.

The CDR3 DNA sequence: TGTGCCAGCAGTGAAACTAGCGGCAATGAGCAGTTCTTC. Translated, it gives CASSETSGNEQFF. The chain links TRBV6-4 to TRBJ2-1; 8 bases fit TRBD2. The CDR3 spans 13 residues. The V gene's germline CDR1 is MRHNA and CDR2 SNTAGT. V shed 3 bases and J 6 bases; nucleotides not matched to a gene: 1.

J is TRBJ1-5 and V is TRBV18; D is possibly TRBD1 (5 bases). The CDR3 runs to 14 residues. The ends were cut back, 3 bases at V and 4 bases at J, with 10 bases in the middle. CDR1 KGHSH and CDR2 LQKENI come from the germline V gene. The CDR3 coding sequence is TGTGCCAGCTCACCCGGGGCAGGAAATCAGCCCCAGCATTTT. It codes for CASSPGAGNQPQHF. Filled out from reference TRBV18 and TRBJ1-5, the complete variable domain reads NAGVMQNPRHLVRRRGQEARLRCSPMKGHSHVYWYRQLPEEGLKFMVYLQKENIIDESGMPKERFSAEFPKEGPSILRIQQVVRGDSAAYFCASSPGAGNQPQHFGDGTRLSIL.